A single sample gave rise to the 11 T cell receptor beta chains below, sequenced in a study of breast tumors, draining lymph nodes, adjacent tissues. TCRdb independently ran MiXCR on the multiplex PCR reads; one entry per CDR3 protein. The sample includes 13,000 to 15,000 distinct CDR3 sequences, over 45% of them seen just once. What was sequenced was tumor-adjacent breast tissue. The origin of the receptors is a female donor with breast cancer. Some clones in this sample may be carry-over from other donors' samples.

Regarding this clonotype: The germline gene is not matched at one end of the junction; a read error may be the cause. V gene TRBV7-6 combines with J gene TRBJ2-2; TRBD1 matches 8 bases. This CDR3 is built from 15 residues. Germline CDR1 SGHVS, CDR2 FNYEAQ. CDR3 sequence (DNA): TGTGCCAGCAGCCCAGGACAGGGCGGCACCGGGGAGCTGTCTTGG. Protein sequence: CASSPGQGGTGELSW.

The J gene is TRBJ2-5, the V gene TRBV7-6; a weak D match, TRBD1 (7 bases). Per the germline V gene, CDR1 is SGHVS and CDR2 is FNYEAQ. Trimming took 3 bases from V and 5 from J, leaving 10 bases between them. The CDR3 has 13 amino acids. The CDR3 DNA follows: TGTGCCAGCAGCTTCGGAGGGGGCGAGACCCAGTACTTC. This translates into CASSFGGGETQYF.

The table lists this clonotype with many counts. A much larger clone is a single base away; this may be a read error. This chain links TRBV20-1 with TRBJ2-1, with D uncertain. This CDR3 comprises 13 residues. Germline CDR1 reads DFQATT; CDR2 reads SNEGSKA (reference sequence). The CDR3 sequence: CSARDQLYNAQFF. In nucleotides, the CDR3 is TGCAGTGCTAGAGACCAGTTATACAATGCGCAGTTCTTC.

There are a few counts of this clonotype. The genes are TRBV6-6 and TRBJ1-1; 9 bases fit TRBD1. This CDR3 has 14 residues. V lost 6 bases, J lost 3 bases, and 5 bases stayed unmatched. The germline V gene encodes CDR1 MNHNY and CDR2 SVGAGI (reference sequence). CDR3 region: CASSQQGAYTEAFF. In nucleotides, the CDR3 is TGTGCCAGCAGCCAACAGGGGGCTTACACTGAAGCTTTCTTT.

The gene calls are TRBV7-9 and TRBJ2-5; D assignment may be TRBD1 or TRBD2 (5 bases each). Germline CDR1 and CDR2: SEHNR and FQNEAQ (reference sequence). V was trimmed by 5 bases and J by 5 bases, leaving 21 bases between them. The CDR3 runs to 16 residues. CDR3 protein: CASSLKVGANGETQYF. The CDR3 DNA is TGTGCCAGCAGCCTAAAAGTCGGGGCAAACGGGGAGACCCAGTACTTC.

Concerning this clonotype itself: One end of the junction fails to match germline, which may point to a read error. The chain couples TRBV6-4 to TRBJ2-3; D unresolved. Germline V gene sequence: CDR1 MRHNA, CDR2 SNTAGT. CDR3 length equals 15 residues. CDR3 sequence reads: CAGSAAYGDTDTQYF. CDR3 nucleotide sequence: TGCGCCGGCAGTGCCGCTTATGGGGACACAGATACGCAGTATTTT.

V is TRBV11-2 and J is TRBJ2-1, with D possibly matching TRBD2 (5 bases). Deletions cut 0 bases from V and 7 bases from J, with 16 bases between. The germline CDR1 and CDR2 sequences are SGHAT and FQNNGV. This CDR3 has 16 residues. CDR3 sequence: CASSLDRTSGGNEQFF. The CDR3 coding sequence is TGTGCCAGCAGCTTAGATAGGACTTCCGGCGGGAATGAGCAGTTCTTC.

V usage is TRBV5-5 and J usage is TRBJ2-7; D unclear. The CDR3 is 14 amino acids. The V gene's germline CDR1 is SGHKS and CDR2 YYEKEE (reference sequence). The V end lost 2 bases, the J end lost 2 bases, and 11 bases lay between the germline ends. CDR3 nucleotide sequence: TGTGCCAGCAGCTTACGCACGGGCGCCTACGAGCAGTACTTC. This codes for CASSLRTGAYEQYF.

The sample holds many counts of this clonotype. V usage is TRBV7-2 and J usage is TRBJ2-4, with 9 bases that match TRBD1. Trimming removed 5 bases from V and 0 bases from J; junction bases left unmatched: 5. The CDR3 spans 16 residues. Germline CDR1 SGHTA, CDR2 FQGNSA. CDR3 amino acids: CASSKGQGIAKNIQYF. The CDR3 nucleotides read TGTGCCAGCAGCAAGGGACAGGGAATAGCCAAAAACATTCAGTACTTC.

The gene calls are TRBV9 and TRBJ2-3; D gene unclear. Trimming stripped 0 bases from V and 4 bases from J, with 6 bases between. CDR1 is SGDLS, CDR2 YYNGEE, per germline. This CDR3 comprises 13 residues. CDR3 protein: CASSVGIPDTQYF. The CDR3 DNA is TGTGCCAGCAGCGTAGGGATCCCAGATACGCAGTATTTT. The variable domain in full, with the rest retrieved from reference TRBV9 and TRBJ2-3, is DSGVTQTPKHLITATGQRVTLRCSPRSGDLSVYWYQQSLDQGLQFLIQYYNGEERAKGNILERFSAQQFPDLHSELNLSSLELGDSALYFCASSVGIPDTQYFGPGTRLTVL.

This clonotype was detected only a few times. The chain has TRBV2 and TRBJ1-1; 8 nucleotides align to TRBD1. V lost 0 bases and J lost 9; bases outside the gene matches: 3. The CDR3 has 13 amino acids. Germline V gene sequence: CDR1 SNHLY, CDR2 FYNNEI. The CDR3 is CASSEAGTGKAFF. As DNA, the CDR3 is TGTGCCAGCAGTGAAGCAGGGACAGGTAAAGCTTTCTTT.